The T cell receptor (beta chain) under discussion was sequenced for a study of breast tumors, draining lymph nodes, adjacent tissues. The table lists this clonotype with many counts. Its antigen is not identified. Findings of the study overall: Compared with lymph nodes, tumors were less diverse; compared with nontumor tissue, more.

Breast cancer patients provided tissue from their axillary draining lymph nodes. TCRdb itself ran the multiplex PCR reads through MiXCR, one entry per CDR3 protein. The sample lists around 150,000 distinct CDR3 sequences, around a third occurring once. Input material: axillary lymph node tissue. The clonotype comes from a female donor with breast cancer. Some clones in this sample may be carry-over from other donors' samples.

The CDR3 sequence: CASSLNLIASQISTDTQYF. CDR3 in DNA: TGCGCCAGCAGCTTAAACCTGATTGCCTCACAGATTAGCACAGATACGCAGTATTTT. The chain is built from TRBV5-1 and TRBJ2-3; D call uncertain. This CDR3 is built from 19 residues. Trimming left V 2 bases short and J 0 bases short, with 22 bases between. Germline V gene data show CDR1 as SGHRS and CDR2 as YFSETQ.